The 11 T cell receptor beta chains presented below share a single source sample, sequenced in a study of human T cells and chemical hapten exposure. Regarding time point: patch test 1, 2 weeks after DPC sensitization. This sample's treatment: therapeutic diphenylcyclopropenone sensitization with weekly scalp DPC. TCRdb re-analysed the RACE reads in MiXCR, keeping a single row per CDR3 protein. The sample contains tens of thousands of distinct CDR3 sequences, more than 9% of which appear only once. Sample: whole blood, taken in connection with sensitization to the hapten diphenylcyclopropenone (DPC). These receptors were taken from a man aged 40-49 years with alopecia areata. Some clones in this sample may be carry-over from other donors' samples.

This clonotype was counted a few times. V and J are TRBV6-2 or TRBV6-3 and TRBJ2-1; 8 bases map to TRBD2. Unmatched junction bases numbered 6, after V lost 10 bases and J lost 7 bases. The CDR3 covers 12 residues. Germline CDR1 and CDR2: MNHEY and SVGEGT. CDR3 bases: TGTGCCATAAGGACTAGCTTAAATGAGCAGTTCTTC. Its protein is CAIRTSLNEQFF.

This clonotype was observed a handful of times. This chain connects TRBV29-1 to TRBJ2-7, with 9 bases fitting TRBD2. Germline V CDR1 and CDR2: SQVTM, ANQGSEA. The V and J ends lost 6 bases and 6 bases, in that order; junction bases with no gene match: 9. This CDR3 has 13 residues. CDR3 region: CSVEGLARSEQYF. The CDR3 region has the DNA TGCAGCGTCGAGGGACTAGCAAGAAGCGAGCAGTACTTC.

This chain joins TRBV20-1 and TRBJ2-1; the D gene is possibly TRBD1 (5 bases). The germline V gene encodes CDR1 DFQATT and CDR2 SNEGSKA (reference sequence). The CDR3 runs to 14 residues. V lost 2 bases and J lost 4, with 12 bases in between. The CDR3 here is CSARTASGYNEQFF. CDR3 coding DNA: TGCAGTGCTAGAACGGCCTCAGGGTACAATGAGCAGTTCTTC.

This clonotype was found many times. The chain uses TRBV2 and TRBJ2-7, with TRBD2 matching 7 bases. Trimming at V came to 5 bases and at J to 3 bases, leaving 4 bases not matched to a gene. Looked up from germline, CDR1 is SNHLY and CDR2 is FYNNEI. This CDR3 comprises 13 residues. The CDR3 reads CASSYSGVYEQYV. CDR3 bases: TGTGCCAGCAGTTACAGCGGGGTCTACGAGCAGTACGTC.

This clonotype appeared a few times. The chain employs TRBV4-2 and TRBJ1-2; TRBD1 aligns across 9 bases. The CDR3 covers 16 residues. Per germline, CDR1 LGHNA and CDR2 YNFKEQ. Trimming removed 0 bases from V and 4 bases from J; junction bases left unmatched: 6. This chain's CDR3 is CASSQEGTGMSYGYTF. Written as DNA, the CDR3 is TGTGCCAGCAGCCAAGAGGGGACAGGGATGAGCTATGGCTACACCTTC.

This clonotype occurred many times. The J gene is TRBJ2-2, the V gene TRBV2; 8 nucleotides align to TRBD2. The CDR3 runs to 14 residues. The J segment lost 3 bases and the V segment lost 5 bases, leaving 2 bases of the junction unmatched. Germline CDR1 reads SNHLY; CDR2 reads FYNNEI. The CDR3 here is CASSSGGDTGELFF. In DNA, the CDR3 is TGTGCCAGCAGTTCGGGGGGGGACACCGGGGAGCTGTTTTTT.

The chain recombines TRBV5-4 with TRBJ1-1; D gene ambiguous. This CDR3 is built from 15 residues. V shed 4 bases and J shed 0 bases, with 13 bases lying between them. In germline, CDR1 is SGHNT, CDR2 YYREEE (reference sequence). This CDR3 is CASSQINGVNTEAFF. The CDR3 nucleotides read TGTGCCAGCAGCCAGATTAATGGAGTGAACACTGAAGCTTTCTTT.

This clonotype came up a few times. The rearrangement joins TRBV28 to TRBJ1-6, with 10 bases fitting TRBD1. The V gene end was trimmed by 3 bases and the J gene end by 12 bases; junction bases not matched to a gene: 8. The CDR3 totals 15 residues. Germline loops: CDR1 MDHEN, CDR2 SYDVKM. In nucleotides, the CDR3 is TGTGCCAGCAGTTTGCCGACAGGGGGCGAGAAACCCCTCCACTTT. This translates into CASSLPTGGEKPLHF.

This clonotype turned up a few times. The chain recombines TRBV30 with TRBJ1-6; 8 positions agree with TRBD1. There are 16 residues in the CDR3. V dropped 0 bases and J dropped 6; count of bases not matched to a gene: 7. Germline values: CDR1 GTSNPN, CDR2 SVGIG (reference sequence). The CDR3 here is CAWSVPRDRGNSPLHF. CDR3 DNA: TGTGCCTGGAGTGTACCGCGAGACAGGGGTAATTCACCCCTCCACTTT. The whole variable domain, filled in from reference TRBV30 and TRBJ1-6, reads SQTIHQWPATLVQPVGSPLSLECTVEGTSNPNLYWYRQAAGRGLQLLFYSVGIGQISSEVPQNLSASRPQDRQFILSSKKLLLSDSGFYLCAWSVPRDRGNSPLHFGNGTRLTVT.

In its sample, this clonotype was seen many times. The chain employs TRBV12-3 or TRBV12-4 and TRBJ1-2; 7 positions match TRBD1. The CDR3 loop spans 14 amino acids. The junction had 11 bases not matched to a gene; V was cut back by 7 bases and J by 6 bases. CDR3 nucleotide sequence: TGTGCCAGCAACGACAGGGCTGACGGAAATGGCTACACCTTC. It yields the protein CASNDRADGNGYTF.

The sample holds many counts of this clonotype. V gene TRBV20-1 combines with J gene TRBJ2-7, with D unclear. The ends were cut back, 0 bases at V and 5 bases at J, with 11 bases in the middle. The CDR3 contains 13 residues. Germline V lookup: CDR1 DFQATT, CDR2 SNEGSKA (reference sequence). The CDR3 nucleotides are TGCAGTGCTAGAGATGACTCGAGGAACGAGCAGTACGTC. Translated: CSARDDSRNEQYV.